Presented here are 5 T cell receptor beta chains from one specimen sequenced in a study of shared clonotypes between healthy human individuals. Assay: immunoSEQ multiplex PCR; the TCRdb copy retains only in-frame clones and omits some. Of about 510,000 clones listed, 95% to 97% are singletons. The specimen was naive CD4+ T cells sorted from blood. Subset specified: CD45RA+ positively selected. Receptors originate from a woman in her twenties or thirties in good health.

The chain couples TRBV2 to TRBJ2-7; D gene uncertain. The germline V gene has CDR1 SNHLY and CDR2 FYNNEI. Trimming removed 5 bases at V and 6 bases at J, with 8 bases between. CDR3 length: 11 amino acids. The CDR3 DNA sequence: TGTGCCAGCAGTAATGGGATCGAGCAGTACTTC. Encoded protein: CASSNGIEQYF.

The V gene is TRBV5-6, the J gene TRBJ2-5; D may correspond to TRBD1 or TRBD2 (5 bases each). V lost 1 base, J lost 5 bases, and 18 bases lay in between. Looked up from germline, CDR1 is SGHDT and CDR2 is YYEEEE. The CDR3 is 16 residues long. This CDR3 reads CASSLFGAKSWETQYF. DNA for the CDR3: TGTGCCAGCAGCTTGTTCGGGGCCAAGTCCTGGGAGACCCAGTACTTC.

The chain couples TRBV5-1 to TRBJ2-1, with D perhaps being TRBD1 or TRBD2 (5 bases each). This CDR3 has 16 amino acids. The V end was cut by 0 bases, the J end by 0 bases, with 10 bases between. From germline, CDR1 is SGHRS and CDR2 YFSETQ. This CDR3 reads CASSLEGPSSYNEQFF. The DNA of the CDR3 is TGCGCCAGCAGCTTGGAGGGACCTAGCTCCTACAATGAGCAGTTCTTC. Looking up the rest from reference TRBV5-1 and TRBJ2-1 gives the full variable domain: KAGVTQTPRYLIKTRGQQVTLSCSPISGHRSVSWYQQTPGQGLQFLFEYFSETQRNKGNFPGRFSGRQFSNSRSEMNVSTLELGDSALYLCASSLEGPSSYNEQFFGPGTRLTVL.

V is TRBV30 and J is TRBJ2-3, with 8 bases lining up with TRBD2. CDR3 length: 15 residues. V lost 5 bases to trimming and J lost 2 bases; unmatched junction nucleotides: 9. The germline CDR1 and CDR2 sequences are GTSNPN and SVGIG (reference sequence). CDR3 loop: CAWSVLAGYTDTQYF. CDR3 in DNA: TGTGCCTGGTCTGTTTTAGCGGGGTACACAGATACGCAGTATTTT.

CDR3 region: CASSQDLVGATDTQYF. The CDR3 DNA sequence: TGTGCCAGCAGCCAAGATTTGGTGGGAGCGACAGATACGCAGTATTTT. The chain combines TRBV4-2 with TRBJ2-3; tentative D call: TRBD2 (5 bases). Germline V gene sequence: CDR1 LGHNA, CDR2 YNFKEQ. V lost 0 bases and J 3 bases, leaving 13 bases between the germline ends. The CDR3 sequence is 16 residues long.